The rows below give T cell receptor beta chains drawn from one sample of a study of shared clonotypes between healthy human individuals. Measured with immunoSEQ multiplex PCR; TCRdb has only the in-frame clones, and not every one. The sample carries roughly 2.5 million clones, around nine tenths recorded once. Sequenced: naive CD4+ T cells sorted from blood. These receptors were obtained from a man aged 18 to 30 in good health. Each CDR3 is given with its conserved first and last residue. The D gene is left open where the match is weak. Rows give clone size only sometimes, using once, few, many, or a class for an expanded clone.

J	length	V	size	D	CDR3	DNA
TRBJ1-2	13	TRBV29-1	NA	TRBD1	CSDRQGPGYGYTF	TGCAGCGATAGACAGGGGCCCGGCTATGGCTACACCTTC
TRBJ1-2	17	TRBV2	few	NA	CASSEATSTWDGDGYTF	TGTGCCAGCAGTGAAGCCACATCCACTTGGGATGGCGATGGCTACACCTTC
TRBJ1-1	14	TRBV5-1	NA	NA	CASSNPVPQGEAFF	TGCGCCAGCAGCAACCCGGTCCCCCAGGGGGAAGCTTTCTTT
TRBJ2-3	12	TRBV12-5	NA	NA	CASGLLVNTQYF	TGTGCTAGTGGTTTGTTGGTAAATACGCAGTATTTT
TRBJ2-1	15	TRBV15	NA	NA	CATSRQRSSYNEQFF	TGTGCCACCAGCAGACAGAGGAGCTCCTACAATGAGCAGTTCTTC
TRBJ2-7	15	TRBV28	once	TRBD1	CASSWDRAPSYEQYF	TGTGCCAGCAGTTGGGACAGGGCTCCATCCTACGAGCAGTACTTC
TRBJ1-2	11	TRBV29-1	once	NA	CSALSGYGYTF	TGCAGCGCCTTAAGCGGATATGGCTACACCTTC
TRBJ1-5	12	TRBV18	NA	NA	CASSQGNQPQHF	TGTGCCAGCTCACAGGGTAATCAGCCCCAGCATTTT
TRBJ2-7	13	TRBV7-9	NA	NA	CASSLVLTYEQYF	TGTGCCAGCAGCTTAGTCCTTACCTACGAGCAGTACTTC
TRBJ2-7	12	TRBV23-1	NA	TRBD1	CASSQEGAEQYF	TGCGCCAGCAGTCAAGAGGGGGCCGAGCAGTACTTC
TRBJ2-3	14	TRBV7-2	NA	NA	CASSPGRSGDTQYF	TGTGCCAGCAGCCCAGGCAGGTCCGGAGATACGCAGTATTTT
TRBJ1-1	15	TRBV2	NA	NA	CASSEAPTAISEAFF	TGTGCCAGCAGTGAAGCGCCGACGGCCATCTCTGAAGCTTTCTTT
TRBJ2-1	13	TRBV27	NA	NA	CASSLKGASRQFF	TGTGCCAGCAGTTTAAAAGGGGCCTCGAGGCAGTTCTTC
TRBJ2-2	15	TRBV19	NA	NA	CASSLSGSPGGELFF	TGTGCCAGTAGTTTAAGCGGTAGCCCGGGCGGGGAGCTGTTTTTT
TRBJ2-1	16	TRBV27	NA	TRBD2	CASSGFTGGFYNEQFF	TGTGCCAGCAGTGGTTTTACGGGGGGATTTTACAATGAGCAGTTCTTC
TRBJ2-7	14	TRBV28	NA	NA	CASSWDTNSYEQYF	TGTGCCAGCAGCTGGGACACAAACTCCTACGAGCAGTACTTC
TRBJ2-1	17	TRBV10-1	NA	NA	CASSKSGRDPKGNEQFF	TGCGCCAGTTCCAAATCAGGGCGGGACCCGAAAGGGAATGAGCAGTTCTTC